This passage covers 28 T cell receptor beta chains from one sample sequenced in a study of T cell responses to AZD1222 COVID-19 vaccine. Data came from immunoSEQ multiplex PCR; TCRdb stores just in-frame clones and leaves some out. The sample consists of roughly 80,000 clones, roughly 87% of them appearing once. The material was peripheral blood, obtained 28 days after the second AZD1222 dose. Receptors originate from an adult who received the AZD1222 COVID-19 vaccine.

CDR3 in amino acids: CASSFGQWQYF. CDR3 nucleotide sequence: TGTGCCAGCAGCTTCGGACAGTGGCAGTATTTT. The chain uses TRBV7-9 and TRBJ2-3; tentative D call: TRBD1 (6 bases). Trimming took off 3 bases at V and 11 bases at J, with 9 bases between the two ends. Germline lookup yields CDR1 SEHNR and CDR2 FQNEAQ (reference sequence). The CDR3 has 11 amino acids. Based on the CDR3 plus reference TRBV7-9 and TRBJ2-3, the full variable domain is DTGVSQNPRHKITKRGQNVTFRCDPISEHNRLYWYRQTLGQGPEFLTYFQNEAQLEKSRLLSDRFSAERPKGSFSTLEIQRTEQGDSAMYLCASSFGQWQYFGPGTRLTVL.

This chain links TRBV19 with TRBJ1-5; TRBD1 aligns across 7 bases. Germline trimming cut 9 bases from V and 9 bases from J; bases unmatched to any gene: 11. This CDR3 has 13 amino acids. The V gene's germline CDR1 is LNHDA and CDR2 SQIVND (reference sequence). The CDR3 DNA is TGTGCCAGCACGGACAGGCGAAGTCCGCCCCAGCATTTT. Encoded protein: CASTDRRSPPQHF. The whole variable domain, remainder taken from reference TRBV19 and TRBJ1-5, is DGGITQSPKYLFRKEGQNVTLSCEQNLNHDAMYWYRQDPGQGLRLIYYSQIVNDFQKGDIAEGYSVSREKKESFPLTVTSAQKNPTAFYLCASTDRRSPPQHFGDGTRLSIL.

The V gene is TRBV5-1, the J gene TRBJ2-3; 8 nucleotides agree with TRBD1. CDR1 is SGHRS, CDR2 YFSETQ, per germline. The ends lost 4 bases at V and 8 bases at J; junction bases unmatched: 9. The CDR3 is 14 residues long. The CDR3 spells CASSPGQDSGTQYF. The CDR3 DNA is TGCGCCAGCAGCCCGGGACAGGACTCGGGTACGCAGTATTTT.

V gene TRBV4-1 combines with J gene TRBJ2-5; D remains unclear. Trimming removed 0 bases from V and 8 bases from J, with 10 bases in between. This CDR3 region has 13 residues. Germline V gene data show CDR1 as MGHRA and CDR2 as YSYEKL. This chain's CDR3 is CASSQERERTQYF. CDR3 nucleotides: TGCGCCAGCAGCCAAGAACGTGAGCGTACCCAGTACTTC.

The chain recombines TRBV5-4 with TRBJ2-3, with 8 bases aligning to TRBD1. V gave up 3 bases and J gave up 0 bases; unmatched junction bases: 3. Germline CDR1 SGHNT, CDR2 YYREEE (reference sequence). The CDR3 sequence is 15 residues long. The CDR3 region is CASSWTGTSTDTQYF. DNA for the CDR3: TGTGCCAGCAGCTGGACAGGGACGAGCACAGATACGCAGTATTTT.

The J gene is TRBJ1-1, the V gene TRBV28; the match to TRBD1 covers 8 bases. CDR1 is MDHEN, CDR2 SYDVKM, per germline. V lost 5 bases, J lost 5 bases, and 7 bases stayed unmatched. The CDR3 length is 14 residues. The CDR3 DNA reads TGTGCCAGCAGTAACTACAGGGGGGGAACTGAAGCTTTCTTT. Encoded protein: CASSNYRGGTEAFF. Complete variable domain (other parts from reference TRBV28 and TRBJ1-1): DVKVTQSSRYLVKRTGEKVFLECVQDMDHENMFWYRQDPGLGLRLIYFSYDVKMKEKGDIPEGYSVSREKKERFSLILESASTNQTSMYLCASSNYRGGTEAFFGQGTRLTVV.

The chain employs TRBV4-1 and TRBJ2-7, with D uncertain. This CDR3 has 13 residues. Germline loops: CDR1 MGHRA, CDR2 YSYEKL. The V end was cut by 2 bases, the J end by 3 bases, with 8 bases between. The CDR3 DNA is TGCGCCAGCAGCCAAAACGACCACTACGAGCAGTACTTC. Translated: CASSQNDHYEQYF.

The chain joins TRBV6-5 to TRBJ2-6; D remains unclear. The V gene's germline CDR1 is MNHEY and CDR2 SVGAGI. V lost 6 bases, J lost 0 bases, and 9 bases lay in between. This CDR3 spans 15 amino acids. The DNA of the CDR3 is TGTGCCAGCAGGCCGATATTCTCTGGGGCCAACGTCCTGACTTTC. Residues: CASRPIFSGANVLTF.

This clone was recorded once. This sample also contains other DNA sequences that code for the same CDR3. The gene calls are TRBV25-1 and TRBJ1-4, with a weak D call TRBD1 (6 bases). From germline, CDR1 is MGHDK and CDR2 SYGVNS. CDR3 size: 14 residues. Trimming left V 2 bases short and J 7 bases short, with 11 bases between. The CDR3 DNA sequence: TGTGCCAGCAGTGAAGCCGGGGGGCGTGAAAAACTGTTTTTT. Protein sequence: CASSEAGGREKLFF. The full variable domain, rest sourced from reference TRBV25-1 and TRBJ1-4, is EADIYQTPRYLVIGTGKKITLECSQTMGHDKMYWYQQDPGMELHLIHYSYGVNSTEKGDLSSESTVSRIRTEHFPLTLESARPSHTSQYLCASSEAGGREKLFFGSGTQLSVL.

This chain links TRBV7-6 with TRBJ1-1; no firm D call. CDR1 and CDR2 from the germline V gene are SGHVS and FNYEAQ. With 4 bases removed from V and 1 base from J, the gap between germline ends came to 10 bases. The CDR3 contains 14 residues. The CDR3 nucleotides are TGTGCCAGCAGCTCGGGAGGGAGGAACACTGAAGCTTTCTTT. Its translation is CASSSGGRNTEAFF.

V usage is TRBV27 and J usage is TRBJ2-7; 9 bases line up with TRBD1. J lost 5 bases, V lost 6 bases, and 8 bases had no gene match. The germline gives CDR1 MNHEY, CDR2 SMNVEV (reference sequence). CDR3 length: 14 amino acids. The CDR3 is CASSRGTGYNEQYF. The CDR3 DNA is TGTGCCAGCAGCCGGGGGACAGGGTATAACGAGCAGTACTTC.

Worth noting for this clone: Other DNA variants within this sample encode the same CDR3. This chain joins TRBV5-1 and TRBJ2-1, with a possible D match to TRBD1 (6 bases). This CDR3 spans 14 amino acids. Germline CDR1 reads SGHRS; CDR2 reads YFSETQ. The V end lost 4 bases, the J end lost 4 bases, and 12 bases lay between the germline ends. The CDR3 is CASSPGTLYNEQFF. As DNA, the CDR3 is TGCGCCAGCAGCCCAGGGACACTTTACAATGAGCAGTTCTTC.

This clone was seen once. The chain is built from TRBV28 and TRBJ1-3; D is unresolved. V was clipped by 6 bases and J by 3 bases, with 12 bases between them. The CDR3 runs to 14 residues. Germline V gene sequence: CDR1 MDHEN, CDR2 SYDVKM. DNA of the CDR3: TGTGCCAGCAGCCAAAACCATCGTGGAAACACCATATATTTT. Its translation: CASSQNHRGNTIYF.

This chain joins TRBV7-9 and TRBJ2-2; 7 bases fit TRBD1. Germline V gene lookup returns CDR1 SEHNR and CDR2 FQNEAQ (reference sequence). The CDR3 runs 14 residues. V shed 5 bases, J shed 6 bases, and the junction held 6 bases outside the gene matches. The CDR3 is CASSPGTVAGELFF. Here the CDR3 DNA reads TGTGCCAGCAGCCCCGGGACAGTGGCCGGGGAGCTGTTTTTT.

The chain recombines TRBV6-2 or TRBV6-3 with TRBJ1-5; no firm D call. V was shortened by 5 bases and J by 5 bases, with 19 bases between the two germline ends. The germline V gene encodes CDR1 MNHEY and CDR2 SVGEGT. This CDR3 spans 16 amino acids. For the CDR3, the DNA is TGTGCCAGCAGTCGAACCGGAGGTTGGACCTATCAGCCCCAGCATTTT. It translates to CASSRTGGWTYQPQHF.

This chain joins TRBV5-4 and TRBJ1-4; D is possibly TRBD1 (5 bases). The CDR3 runs 13 residues. CDR1 is SGHNT, CDR2 YYREEE, per germline (reference sequence). Trimming pared 4 bases from V and 6 bases from J, leaving 10 bases between. The CDR3 nucleotides are TGTGCCAGCAGCCGGGACCAGGATGAAAAACTGTTTTTT. This codes for CASSRDQDEKLFF.

The chain has TRBV6-5 and TRBJ2-1; 10 bases map to TRBD1. V lost 10 bases to trimming and J lost 4 bases; unmatched junction nucleotides: 7. The CDR3 is 14 residues long. Germline assignment: CDR1 MNHEY and CDR2 SVGAGI. This CDR3 is CATSGTGAYNEQFF. CDR3 sequence (DNA): TGTGCCACCTCCGGGACAGGGGCGTACAATGAGCAGTTCTTC.

V usage is TRBV11-2 and J usage is TRBJ2-2; D not certain. The CDR3 extends over 15 amino acids. V gave up 6 bases and J gave up 1 base, with 12 bases separating them. CDR1 is SGHAT, CDR2 FQNNGV, per germline. The CDR3 nucleotides are TGTGCCAGCAGATTCGGACGTAAGAACACCGGGGAGCTGTTTTTT. Translation gives CASRFGRKNTGELFF.

The rearrangement uses TRBV10-3 and TRBJ2-1; 8 nucleotides agree with TRBD1. This CDR3 has 17 residues. The V gene end was trimmed by 4 bases and the J gene end by 0 bases; junction bases not matched to a gene: 8. CDR1 is ENHRY and CDR2 is SYGVKD in the germline V gene. The CDR3 DNA sequence: TGTGCCATCAGTGCCCGAGGCGGACAGGGCTCCTACAATGAGCAGTTCTTC. Its translation: CAISARGGQGSYNEQFF.

This clone has a handful of counts. This chain connects TRBV6-5 to TRBJ2-7; D perhaps matches TRBD1 (5 bases). Germline-derived CDR1 and CDR2 are MNHEY and SVGAGI. The CDR3 has 14 residues. V lost 4 bases and J lost 1, with 11 bases in between. The chain's CDR3 is CASSSAGFSYEQYF. The CDR3 DNA follows: TGTGCCAGCAGTTCGGCAGGGTTTTCCTACGAGCAGTACTTC.

This clone turned up a few times. The rearrangement links TRBV15 to TRBJ1-1; no reliable D call. The CDR3 covers 12 residues. Germline loops: CDR1 LNHNV, CDR2 YYDKDF (reference sequence). Trimming removed 1 base at V and 6 bases at J, with 6 bases between. The CDR3 DNA sequence: TGTGCCACCAGCAGAGGATCCGCTGAAGCTTTCTTT. This sequence encodes CATSRGSAEAFF.

The chain recombines TRBV7-3 with TRBJ1-1; 7 bases are shared with TRBD1. The J segment lost 1 base and the V segment lost 3 bases, leaving 2 bases of the junction unmatched. Germline CDR1 reads SGHTA; CDR2 reads FQGTGA. The CDR3 sequence is 14 residues long. The CDR3 region is CASSLDRTNTEAFF. DNA of the CDR3: TGTGCCAGCAGCTTGGACAGGACGAACACTGAAGCTTTCTTT.

V and J are TRBV5-4 and TRBJ2-3; TRBD1 might be the D (6 bases). Trimming stripped 0 bases from V and 6 bases from J, with 11 bases between. This CDR3 has 14 amino acids. Looked up from germline, CDR1 is SGHNT and CDR2 is YYREEE (reference sequence). This CDR3 is CASSLGGPGDTQYF. In nucleotides, the CDR3 is TGTGCCAGCAGCTTGGGGGGGCCGGGCGATACGCAGTATTTT.

This rearrangement joins TRBV6-2 or TRBV6-3 to TRBJ1-5; possible D gene TRBD1, 6 bases. Germline V gene data show CDR1 as MNHEY and CDR2 as SVGEGT. The CDR3 consists of 19 residues. The ends were cut back, 2 bases at V and 0 bases at J, with 20 bases in the middle. In DNA form, the CDR3 reads TGTGCCAGCAGTTACCCTACGGGCAGGGGATCCTATAGCAATCAGCCCCAGCATTTT. Translated: CASSYPTGRGSYSNQPQHF.

This clone was counted a single time. The chain combines TRBV9 with TRBJ2-7; TRBD1 matches at 8 bases. The CDR3 extends over 15 amino acids. V was pared by 3 bases and J by 3 bases, with 8 bases of the junction left unmatched. Per germline, CDR1 SGDLS and CDR2 YYNGEE. DNA for the CDR3: TGTGCCAGCAGCGCGCGGACAGGGTCCTACTACGAGCAGTACTTC. Translated, it gives CASSARTGSYYEQYF.

The chain has TRBV27 and TRBJ1-2; maybe TRBD1 (5 bases). This CDR3 comprises 11 residues. Per the germline V gene, CDR1 is MNHEY and CDR2 is SMNVEV (reference sequence). V shed 5 bases and J shed 8 bases, with 9 bases lying between them. For the CDR3, the DNA is TGTGCCAGCAGTGGGGGTTCCGGCTACACCTTC. Translated: CASSGGSGYTF.

This chain links TRBV5-6 with TRBJ1-5; D gene uncertain. The V end lost 2 bases, the J end lost 7 bases, and 7 bases lay between the germline ends. Germline-derived CDR1 and CDR2 are SGHDT and YYEEEE. The CDR3 length is 12 residues. CDR3 DNA: TGTGCCAGCAGCTTTCGAGGGCAGCCCCAGCATTTT. Translated: CASSFRGQPQHF. Full variable domain (remainder filled in from reference TRBV5-6 and TRBJ1-5): DAGVTQSPTHLIKTRGQQVTLRCSPKSGHDTVSWYQQALGQGPQFIFQYYEEEERQRGNFPDRFSGHQFPNYSSELNVNALLLGDSALYLCASSFRGQPQHFGDGTRLSIL.

The chain combines TRBV5-6 with TRBJ1-1, with 7 bases identical to TRBD1. With V trimmed by 5 bases and J by 7 bases, 11 bases remained unmatched. Germline V gene sequence: CDR1 SGHDT, CDR2 YYEEEE. There are 14 residues in the CDR3. The CDR3 DNA reads as TGTGCCAGCAGTCGAGGGGGGGACAGCCTTGAAGCTTTCTTT. Protein product: CASSRGGDSLEAFF.